The rows below give T cell receptor beta chains drawn from one sample of a study of molecular identifiers for immune sequencing clone quantification. In TCRdb, the PCR reads were re-called with MiXCR into one record per CDR3 protein. Of approximately 590,000 distinct CDR3 sequences in the sample, approximately 24% were seen once. The sequencing input was naive CD8+ T cells from blood, with Jurkat cell RNA spiked in. The receptor source for this set is a human donor in good health. Some libraries in this study had Jurkat cell RNA spiked in. The CDR3 runs from the conserved cysteine through the conserved F or W. D genes are given only for firm matches. Expanded clones get a size class; other rows say once, few or many, or leave the size out.

D,J,size,V,DNA,CDR3
TRBD2,TRBJ2-7,many,TRBV20-1,TGCAGTGCCCAACTAGCGGGAGATGACGAGCAGTACTTC,CSAQLAGDDEQYF
TRBD1,TRBJ2-7,few,TRBV7-8,TGTGCCAGCAGCTGGGACAGGGGGCTAAGGAACGAGCAGTACTTC,CASSWDRGLRNEQYF
TRBD1,TRBJ2-2,few,TRBV4-1,TGCGCCAGCAGCCAGGTGACAGGGTATTCGAACACCGGGGAGCTGTTTTTT,CASSQVTGYSNTGELFF
NA,TRBJ1-2,NA,TRBV20-1,TGCAGTGCTAGCCACCAGGAGGACTATGGCTACACCTTC,CSASHQEDYGYTF
TRBD1,TRBJ1-2,few,TRBV4-1,TGCGCCAGCAGCCCCGGGGCAGGGGGCTTCTATGGCTACACCTTC,CASSPGAGGFYGYTF
TRBD2,TRBJ2-7,NA,TRBV28,TGTGCGAGCTCCATGACTAGCGTGAGGGCCCGGGAGCAGTACTTC,CASSMTSVRAREQYF
TRBD1,TRBJ2-1,NA,TRBV7-9,TGTGCTAGCAGTCCAAGGACAGGGCCTACCTACAATGAGCAGTTCTTC,CASSPRTGPTYNEQFF
NA,TRBJ2-7,NA,TRBV24-1,TGTGCCACCGAGGGACAATATCGCGAGCAGTACTTC,CATEGQYREQYF
TRBD2,TRBJ2-3,few,TRBV11-2,TGTGCCAGCAGCTTAAGGACTAGCGGGAGTTATACGCAGTATTTT,CASSLRTSGSYTQYF
NA,TRBJ2-7,few,TRBV5-1,TGCGCCAGCAGCTCCTCCTACCCCGACGGATTGCACCCCTACGAGCAGTACTTC,CASSSSYPDGLHPYEQYF
NA,TRBJ2-7,NA,TRBV20-1,TGCAGTGCTACAGACGACAGCGCCTACGAGCAGTACTTC,CSATDDSAYEQYF
NA,TRBJ2-3,many,TRBV12-3/TRBV12-4,TGTGCCAGCAGTTTGACCCTGCCCCAGCGGGCGAGCACAGATACGCAGTATTTT,CASSLTLPQRASTDTQYF
NA,TRBJ2-1,many,TRBV5-1,TGCGCCAGCAGCTTGTCCCCGGGATACAATGAGCAGTTCTTC,CASSLSPGYNEQFF
NA,TRBJ1-5,NA,TRBV3-2,TGTGCCAGCAGCCAATGTTGGAGACCGCACAATCAGCCCCAGCATTTT,CASSQCWRPHNQPQHF
NA,TRBJ1-1,many,TRBV30,TGTGCCTGGAGTGTACACGGGAACACTGAAGCTTTCTTT,CAWSVHGNTEAFF
TRBD2,TRBJ2-7,few,TRBV19,TGTGCCAGTAGTATTGTCGGACTAGCGAATGAGCAGTACTTC,CASSIVGLANEQYF
TRBD1,TRBJ1-1,few,TRBV18,TGTGCCAGCGCAGGGGGGGGAGGATACGTTGCGACTGAAGCTTTCTTT,CASAGGGGYVATEAFF
NA,TRBJ2-7,NA,TRBV4-3,TGCGCCAGCAGCCAAGGGGGCCAGACCTACGAGCAGTACTTC,CASSQGGQTYEQYF
NA,TRBJ2-1,many,TRBV12-3/TRBV12-4,TGTGCCAGCAGTTTGGTGGGCCGTTACAATGAGCAGTTCTTC,CASSLVGRYNEQFF
NA,TRBJ2-3,many,TRBV28,TGTGCCAGCACGCGAATCGGGGGCGGTTCAGATACGCAGTATTTT,CASTRIGGGSDTQYF
NA,TRBJ1-1,NA,TRBV28,TGTGCCAGCTGTCCCCAGGGGTCCCGGGAAGCTTTCTTT,CASCPQGSREAFF
TRBD1,TRBJ2-7,NA,TRBV4-3,TGCGCCAGCAGCCAAGATGGGGGGACAGGGTTGACTTCCTACGAGCAGTACTTC,CASSQDGGTGLTSYEQYF